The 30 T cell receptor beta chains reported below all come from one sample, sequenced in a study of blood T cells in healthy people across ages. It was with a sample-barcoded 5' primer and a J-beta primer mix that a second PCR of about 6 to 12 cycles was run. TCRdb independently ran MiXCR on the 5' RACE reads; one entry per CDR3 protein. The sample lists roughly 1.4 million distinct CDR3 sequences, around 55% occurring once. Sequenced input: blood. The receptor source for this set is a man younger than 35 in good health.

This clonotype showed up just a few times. The CDR3 here is CSVGRAGLADEQYF. In DNA form, the CDR3 reads TGCAGCGTTGGTCGGGCGGGTCTTGCGGACGAGCAGTACTTC. The rearrangement joins TRBV29-1 to TRBJ2-4; the D gene is possibly TRBD2 (5 bases). The better agreement between TRBJ2-7 and the DNA end casts doubt on the J call. Germline CDR1 SQVTM, CDR2 ANQGSEA. This CDR3 spans 14 amino acids.

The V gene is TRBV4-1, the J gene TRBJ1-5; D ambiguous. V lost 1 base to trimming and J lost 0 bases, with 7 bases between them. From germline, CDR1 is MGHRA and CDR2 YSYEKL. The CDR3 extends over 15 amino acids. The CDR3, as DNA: TGCGCCAGCAGCCAAGTAGAGGTTAGCAATCAGCCCCAGCATTTT. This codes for CASSQVEVSNQPQHF.

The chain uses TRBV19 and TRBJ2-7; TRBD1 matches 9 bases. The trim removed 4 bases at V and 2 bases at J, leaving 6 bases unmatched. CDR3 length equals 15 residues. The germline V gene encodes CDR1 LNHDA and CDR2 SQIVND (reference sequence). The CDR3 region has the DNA TGTGCCAGTAGTACATCCGGGACAGGGACCTACGAGCAGTACTTC. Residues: CASSTSGTGTYEQYF. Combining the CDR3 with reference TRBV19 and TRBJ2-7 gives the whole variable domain DGGITQSPKYLFRKEGQNVTLSCEQNLNHDAMYWYRQDPGQGLRLIYYSQIVNDFQKGDIAEGYSVSREKKESFPLTVTSAQKNPTAFYLCASSTSGTGTYEQYFGPGTRLTVT.

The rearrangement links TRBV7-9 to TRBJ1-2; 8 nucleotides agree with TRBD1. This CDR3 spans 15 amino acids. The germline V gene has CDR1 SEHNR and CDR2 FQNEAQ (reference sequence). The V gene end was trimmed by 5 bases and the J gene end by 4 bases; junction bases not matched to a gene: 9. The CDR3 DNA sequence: TGTGCCAGCAGCCCCGAACAGGGGGATTCCTATGGCTACACCTTC. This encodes CASSPEQGDSYGYTF.

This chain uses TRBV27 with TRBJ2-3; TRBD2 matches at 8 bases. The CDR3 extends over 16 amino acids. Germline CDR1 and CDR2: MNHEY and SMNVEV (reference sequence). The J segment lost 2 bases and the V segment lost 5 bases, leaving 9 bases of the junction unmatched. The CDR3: CASSPFSGVNTDTQYF. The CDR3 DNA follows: TGTGCCAGCAGTCCCTTTAGCGGGGTAAACACAGATACGCAGTATTTT.

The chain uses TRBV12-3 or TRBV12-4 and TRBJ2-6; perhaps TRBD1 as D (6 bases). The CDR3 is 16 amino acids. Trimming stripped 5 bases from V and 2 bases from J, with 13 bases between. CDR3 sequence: CASSISGVAGANVLTF. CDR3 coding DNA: TGTGCCAGCAGTATATCAGGGGTGGCTGGGGCCAACGTCCTGACTTTC.

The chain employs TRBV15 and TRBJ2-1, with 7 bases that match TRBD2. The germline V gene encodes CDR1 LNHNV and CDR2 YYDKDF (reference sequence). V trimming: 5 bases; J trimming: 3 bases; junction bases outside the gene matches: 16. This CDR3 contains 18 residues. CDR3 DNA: TGTGCCACCAGCGCCGAACTGGGGGGGACTCCCCTCTACAATGAGCAGTTCTTC. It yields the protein CATSAELGGTPLYNEQFF.

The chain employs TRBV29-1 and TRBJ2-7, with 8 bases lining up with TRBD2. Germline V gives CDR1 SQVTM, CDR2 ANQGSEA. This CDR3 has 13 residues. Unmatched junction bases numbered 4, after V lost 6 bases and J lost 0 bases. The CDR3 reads CSVIAGSSYEQYF. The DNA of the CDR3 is TGCAGCGTGATAGCGGGGAGCTCCTACGAGCAGTACTTC.

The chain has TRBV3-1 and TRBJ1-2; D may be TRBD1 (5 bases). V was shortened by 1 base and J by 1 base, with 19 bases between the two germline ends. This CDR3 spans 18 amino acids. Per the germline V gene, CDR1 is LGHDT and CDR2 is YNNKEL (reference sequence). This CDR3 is CASSQGRGPEANNYGYTF. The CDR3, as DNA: TGTGCCAGCAGCCAAGGACGGGGCCCAGAAGCAAATAACTATGGCTACACCTTC. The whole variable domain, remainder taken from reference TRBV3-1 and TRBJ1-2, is DTAVSQTPKYLVTQMGNDKSIKCEQNLGHDTMYWYKQDSKKFLKIMFSYNNKELIINETVPNRFSPKSPDKAHLNLHINSLELGDSAVYFCASSQGRGPEANNYGYTFGSGTRLTVV.

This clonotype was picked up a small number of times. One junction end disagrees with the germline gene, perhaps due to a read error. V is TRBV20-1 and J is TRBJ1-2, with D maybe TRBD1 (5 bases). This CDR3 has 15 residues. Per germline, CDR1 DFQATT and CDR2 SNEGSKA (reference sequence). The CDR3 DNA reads TGCAGTGCTAGAGTACCAACCGGGACTAATTATGGCTACACCTTC. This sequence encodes CSARVPTGTNYGYTF.

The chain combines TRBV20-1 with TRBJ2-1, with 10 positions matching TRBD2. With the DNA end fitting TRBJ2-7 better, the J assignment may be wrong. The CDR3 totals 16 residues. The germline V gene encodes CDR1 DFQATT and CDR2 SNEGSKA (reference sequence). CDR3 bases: TGCAGTGCTACCTCCGTGGCTAGCGGGAGCTATTACGAGCAGTACTTC. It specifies CSATSVASGSYYEQYF.

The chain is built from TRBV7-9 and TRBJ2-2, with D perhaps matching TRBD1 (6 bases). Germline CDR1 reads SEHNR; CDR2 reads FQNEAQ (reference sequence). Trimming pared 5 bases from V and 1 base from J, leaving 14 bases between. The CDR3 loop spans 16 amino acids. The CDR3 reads CASSPRQGQNTGELFF. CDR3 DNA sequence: TGTGCCAGCAGCCCTCGTCAGGGACAGAACACCGGGGAGCTGTTTTTT.

CDR3 nucleotides: TGTGCCAGCAGACAGGACAGGTTAGATGGCTACACCTTC. This gives the protein CASRQDRLDGYTF. V and J are TRBV27 and TRBJ1-2; 7 bases align to TRBD1. Germline V gene data show CDR1 as MNHEY and CDR2 as SMNVEV (reference sequence). The CDR3 contains 13 residues. Trimming cost V 6 bases and J 6 bases; bases outside gene matches: 7.

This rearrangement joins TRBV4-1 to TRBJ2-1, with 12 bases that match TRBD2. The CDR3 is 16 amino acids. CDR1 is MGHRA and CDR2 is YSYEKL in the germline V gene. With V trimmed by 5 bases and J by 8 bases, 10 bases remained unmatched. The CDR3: CASSAQTSGSGDEQFF. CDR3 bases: TGCGCCAGCAGCGCCCAGACTAGCGGGAGTGGTGATGAGCAGTTCTTC.

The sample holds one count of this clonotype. The CDR3 region is CASSGLGAAYNEQFF. The CDR3 coding sequence is TGTGCCAGCAGTGGTCTAGGTGCGGCCTACAATGAGCAGTTCTTC. J is TRBJ2-1 and V is TRBV12-3 or TRBV12-4; D not resolved. Trimming cost V 5 bases and J 2 bases, with 13 bases left between them. The CDR3 covers 15 residues.

The CDR3 loop is CASSFGPRTEAFF. For the CDR3, the DNA is TGTGCCAGCAGTTTCGGACCGAGGACTGAAGCTTTCTTT. This chain connects TRBV27 to TRBJ1-1; unclear D gene. Germline-derived CDR1 and CDR2 are MNHEY and SMNVEV (reference sequence). Trimming shortened V by 3 bases and J by 5 bases, and 10 bases separated the two germline ends. The CDR3 spans 13 residues.

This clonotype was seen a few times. Written as DNA, the CDR3 is TGCAGTGCCGCCCCGGGGACTAGCGGCTACAATGAGCAGTTCTTC. Translation: CSAAPGTSGYNEQFF. The gene calls are TRBV20-1 and TRBJ2-1; the match to TRBD2 covers 11 bases. With V trimmed by 6 bases and J by 3 bases, 7 bases remained unmatched. CDR3 length equals 15 residues. Per the germline V gene, CDR1 is DFQATT and CDR2 is SNEGSKA (reference sequence).

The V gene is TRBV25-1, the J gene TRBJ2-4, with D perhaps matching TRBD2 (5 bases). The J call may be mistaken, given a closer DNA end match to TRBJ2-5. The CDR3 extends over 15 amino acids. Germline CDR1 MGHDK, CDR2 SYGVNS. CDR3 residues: CASSEYRGITETQYF. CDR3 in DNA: TGTGCCAGCAGTGAATACCGAGGGATCACGGAGACCCAGTACTTC.

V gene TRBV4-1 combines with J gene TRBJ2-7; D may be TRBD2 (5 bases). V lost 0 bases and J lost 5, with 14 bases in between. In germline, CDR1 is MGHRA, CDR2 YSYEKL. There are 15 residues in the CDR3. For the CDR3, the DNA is TGCGCCAGCAGCCAAGATTGGGTAGGAGGTAACGAGCAGTACTTC. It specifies CASSQDWVGGNEQYF.

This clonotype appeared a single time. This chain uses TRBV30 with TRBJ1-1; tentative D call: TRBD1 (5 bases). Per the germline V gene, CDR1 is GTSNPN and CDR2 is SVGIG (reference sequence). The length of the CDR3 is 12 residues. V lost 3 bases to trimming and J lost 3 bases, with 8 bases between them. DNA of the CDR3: TGTGCCTGGAGCAGGGAAGACACTGAAGCTTTCTTT. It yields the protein CAWSREDTEAFF.

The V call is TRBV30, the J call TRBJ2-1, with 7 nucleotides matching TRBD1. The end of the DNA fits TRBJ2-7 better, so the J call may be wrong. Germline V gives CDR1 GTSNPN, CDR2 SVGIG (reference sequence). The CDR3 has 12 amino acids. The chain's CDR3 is CAWSDDRDEQYF. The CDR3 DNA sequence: TGTGCCTGGAGTGATGACAGGGACGAGCAGTACTTC.

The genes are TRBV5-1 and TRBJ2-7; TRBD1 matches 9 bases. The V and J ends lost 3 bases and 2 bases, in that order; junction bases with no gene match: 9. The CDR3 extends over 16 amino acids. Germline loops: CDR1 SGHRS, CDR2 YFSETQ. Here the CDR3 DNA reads TGCGCCAGCAGCTACCAACCGGGACAGGGACCCTACGAGCAGTACTTC. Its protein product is CASSYQPGQGPYEQYF.

The CDR3 bases are TGTGCCAGCAGCCCACAGGGGCTACTTTTCACAGATACGCAGTATTTT. The encoded protein is CASSPQGLLFTDTQYF. The chain joins TRBV11-2 to TRBJ2-3; 7 bases map to TRBD1. This CDR3 has 16 residues. CDR1 and CDR2 (germline): SGHAT, FQNNGV. J gave up 2 bases and V 5 bases, and 10 bases lay outside the gene matches.

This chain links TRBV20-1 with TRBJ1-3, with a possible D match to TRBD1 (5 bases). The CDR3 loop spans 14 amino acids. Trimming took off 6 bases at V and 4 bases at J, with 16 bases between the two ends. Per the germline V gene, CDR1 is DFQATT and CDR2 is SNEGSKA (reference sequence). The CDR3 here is CSADFMGPGNTIYF. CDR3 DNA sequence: TGCAGTGCGGACTTCATGGGGCCGGGAAACACCATATATTTT.

CDR3 sequence (DNA): TGCAGTGCTATTGGCCCCCTGGTGGGTCCGACGGGACGGTTTGCAGATACGCAGTATTTT. Amino acids: CSAIGPLVGPTGRFADTQYF. The chain uses TRBV20-1 and TRBJ2-3, with D perhaps being TRBD1 or TRBD2 (5 bases each). Germline V gene lookup returns CDR1 DFQATT and CDR2 SNEGSKA (reference sequence). The CDR3 loop spans 20 amino acids. The ends were cut back, 4 bases at V and 4 bases at J, with 33 bases in the middle.

CDR3 DNA sequence: TGTGCCAGCAGACTCTCCACGGGAGGGAAGGGATATGGCTACACCTTC. Its translation: CASRLSTGGKGYGYTF. The genes are TRBV6-2 or TRBV6-3 and TRBJ1-2; D unresolved. The ends were cut back, 6 bases at V and 5 bases at J, with 22 bases in the middle. The CDR3 contains 16 residues. Germline V gene sequence: CDR1 MNHEY, CDR2 SVGEGT.

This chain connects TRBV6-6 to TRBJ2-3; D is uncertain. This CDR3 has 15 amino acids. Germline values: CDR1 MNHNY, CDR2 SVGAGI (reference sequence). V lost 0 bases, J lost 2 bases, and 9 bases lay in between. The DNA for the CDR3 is TGTGCCAGCAGTTACTCGGGTGCTTCCACAGATACGCAGTATTTT. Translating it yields CASSYSGASTDTQYF.

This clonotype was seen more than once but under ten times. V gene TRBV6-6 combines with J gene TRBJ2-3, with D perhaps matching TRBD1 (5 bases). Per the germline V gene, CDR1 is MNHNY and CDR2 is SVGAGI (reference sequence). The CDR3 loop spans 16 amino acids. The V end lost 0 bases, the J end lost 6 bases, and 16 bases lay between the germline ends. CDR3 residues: CASSYSGERGWDTQYF. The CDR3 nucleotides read TGTGCCAGCAGTTACTCTGGGGAAAGGGGCTGGGATACGCAGTATTTT.

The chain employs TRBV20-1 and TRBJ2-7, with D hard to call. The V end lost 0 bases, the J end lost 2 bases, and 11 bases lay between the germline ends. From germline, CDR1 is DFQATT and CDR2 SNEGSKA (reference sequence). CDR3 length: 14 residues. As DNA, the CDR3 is TGCAGTGCTAGAGACTTCCAAATCCCCTACGAGCAGTACTTC. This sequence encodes CSARDFQIPYEQYF.

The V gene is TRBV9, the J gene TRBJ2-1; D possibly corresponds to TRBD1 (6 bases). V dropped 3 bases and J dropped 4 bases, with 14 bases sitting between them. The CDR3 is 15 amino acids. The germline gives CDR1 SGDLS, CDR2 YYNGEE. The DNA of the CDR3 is TGTGCCAGCAGCGCGGGACACAGGATTTACAATGAGCAGTTCTTC. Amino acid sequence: CASSAGHRIYNEQFF.